This T cell receptor beta chain stems from a study of Graves' ophthalmopathy and Graves' hyperthyroidism. Overall study context: At initial diagnosis, peripheral blood was obtained, and this preceded any treatment.

This clonotype showed up just once. From RNA, the CDR3 regions of TCR beta chains were amplified and sequenced. Investigators did first-round RT-PCR with HTBI primers, then second-round multiplex PCR. TCRdb fed the multiplex PCR reads into MiXCR, producing one record per CDR3 protein. The sample contains about 740,000 distinct CDR3 sequences, about 44% of which appear only once. The ends lost 2 bases at V and 7 bases at J; junction bases unmatched: 13. Germline V lookup: CDR1 LGHDT, CDR2 YNNKEL (reference sequence). CDR3 length equals 16 residues. The chain has TRBV3-1 and TRBJ1-2; 7 nucleotides agree with TRBD1. Sequenced sample: peripheral blood. The TCR comes from an adult man with Graves' ophthalmopathy. The CDR3 reads CASSQTGTDPYFGYTF. The CDR3 bases are TGTGCCAGCAGCCAAACCGGGACAGATCCTTATTTTGGCTACACCTTC.